There are many counts of the clone carrying this TCR beta chain. Methods used by the authors: Amplifying reference gene primers gave estimates of nucleated cell counts. The repertoire was sequenced with immunoSEQ multiplex PCR; TCRdb's copy has only in-frame clones and lacks some. V and J calls plus clone size are reproduced from that table; the DNA served to infer D and trimming. The sample lists fewer than 300,000 clones, 70% to 90% seen once, with approximately 10% in the top ten. The entry originates in a study of blood T cell repertoires in COVID-19. Study in general: The United States, Italy and Spain provided the acute and convalescent COVID-19 samples. The analysed material was cDNA or gDNA that came from T cells, B-cell-depleted T cells, or PBMCs.

Germline V CDR1 and CDR2: MRHNA, SNTAGT. The V gene end was trimmed by 4 bases and the J gene end by 5 bases; junction bases not matched to a gene: 8. CDR3 length: 15 residues. This clonotype was sampled from a man aged 50 to 59 with COVID-19, enrolled during active disease. The chain has TRBV6-4 and TRBJ2-3, with 8 nucleotides matching TRBD2. Sequencing input: peripheral blood. CDR3 sequence (DNA): TGTGCCAGCAGTGTCGAAGCGGGAGAAGTAGATACGCAGTATTTT. The encoded protein is CASSVEAGEVDTQYF.